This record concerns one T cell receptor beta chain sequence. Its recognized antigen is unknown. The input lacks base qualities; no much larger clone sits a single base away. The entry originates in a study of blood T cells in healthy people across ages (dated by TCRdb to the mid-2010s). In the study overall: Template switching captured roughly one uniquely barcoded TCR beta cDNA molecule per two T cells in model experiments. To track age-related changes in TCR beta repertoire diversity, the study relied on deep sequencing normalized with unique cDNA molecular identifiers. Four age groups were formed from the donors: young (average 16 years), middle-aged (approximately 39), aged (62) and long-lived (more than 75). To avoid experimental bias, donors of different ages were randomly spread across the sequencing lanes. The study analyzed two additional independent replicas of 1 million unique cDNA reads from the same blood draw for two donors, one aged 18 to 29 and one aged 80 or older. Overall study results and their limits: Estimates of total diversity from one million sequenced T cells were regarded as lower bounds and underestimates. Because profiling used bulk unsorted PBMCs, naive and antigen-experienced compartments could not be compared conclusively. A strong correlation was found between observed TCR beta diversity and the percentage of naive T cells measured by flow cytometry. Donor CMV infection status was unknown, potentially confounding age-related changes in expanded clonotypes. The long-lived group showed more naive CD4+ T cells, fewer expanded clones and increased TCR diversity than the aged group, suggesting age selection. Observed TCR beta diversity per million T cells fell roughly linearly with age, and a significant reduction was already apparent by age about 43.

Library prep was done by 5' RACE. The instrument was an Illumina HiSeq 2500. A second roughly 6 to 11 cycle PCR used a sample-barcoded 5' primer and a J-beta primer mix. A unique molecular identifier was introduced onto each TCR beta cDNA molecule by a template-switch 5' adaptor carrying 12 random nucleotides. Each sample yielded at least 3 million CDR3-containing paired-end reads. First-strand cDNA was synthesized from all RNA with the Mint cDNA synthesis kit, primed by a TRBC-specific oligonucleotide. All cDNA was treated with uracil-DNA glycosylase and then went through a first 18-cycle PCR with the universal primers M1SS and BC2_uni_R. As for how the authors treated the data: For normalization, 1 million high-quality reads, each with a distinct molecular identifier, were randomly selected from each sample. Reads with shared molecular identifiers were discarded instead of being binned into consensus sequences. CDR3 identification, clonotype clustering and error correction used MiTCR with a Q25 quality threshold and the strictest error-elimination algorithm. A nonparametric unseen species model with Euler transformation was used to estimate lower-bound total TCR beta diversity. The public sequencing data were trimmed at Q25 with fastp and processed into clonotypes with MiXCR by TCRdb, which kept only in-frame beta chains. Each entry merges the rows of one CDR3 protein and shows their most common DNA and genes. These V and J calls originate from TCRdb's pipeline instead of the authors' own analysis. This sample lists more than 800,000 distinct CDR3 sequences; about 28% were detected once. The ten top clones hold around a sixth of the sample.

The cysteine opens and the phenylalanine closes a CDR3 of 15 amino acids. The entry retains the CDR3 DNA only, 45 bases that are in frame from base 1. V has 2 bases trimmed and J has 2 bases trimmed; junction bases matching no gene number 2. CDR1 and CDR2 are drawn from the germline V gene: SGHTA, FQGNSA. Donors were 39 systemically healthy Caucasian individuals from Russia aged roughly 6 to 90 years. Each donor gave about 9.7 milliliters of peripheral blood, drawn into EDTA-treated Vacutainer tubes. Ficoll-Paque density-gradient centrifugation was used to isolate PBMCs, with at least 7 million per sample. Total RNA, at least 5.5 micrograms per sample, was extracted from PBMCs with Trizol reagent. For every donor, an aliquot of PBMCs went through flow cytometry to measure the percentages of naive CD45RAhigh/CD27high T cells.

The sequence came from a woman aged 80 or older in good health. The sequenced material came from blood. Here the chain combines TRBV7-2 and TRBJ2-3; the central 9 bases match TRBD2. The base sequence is TGTGCCAGCAGCTTAAGGACTAGCGTCACAGATACGCAGTATTTT. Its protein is CASSLRTSVTDTQYF.